The rows below give T cell receptor beta chains drawn from one sample of a study of T-cell reconstitution after alpha-beta-depleted transplantation in children. MiXCR, applied by TCRdb to the PCR reads, yields one record per CDR3 protein. The data contain hundreds of thousands of distinct CDR3 sequences, about an eighth of them seen just once; the ten biggest clones take up about 2.2%. The sample consisted of PBMCs, mostly from graft donor cells, taken 360 days after TCRalphabeta/CD19-depleted stem cell transplant. The receptors stem from a male patient aged 10-17 years who had a stem cell transplant for acute myeloid leukemia, so the T cells may come from the graft donor. CDR3s include the opening cysteine and the closing phenylalanine or tryptophan. The order of the fields is V gene, J gene, D gene, clone size, CDR3 DNA, CDR3 protein. The D gene is left open where the match is weak. For some rows the clone size is stated as once, few or many, or as a class when expanded; others skip it.

>TRBV2|TRBJ1-5|NA|many
TGTGCCAGCAGTGAAAACAGCAATAGCAATCAGCCCCAGCATTTT
CASSENSNSNQPQHF
>TRBV18|TRBJ1-2|NA|NA
TGTGCCAGCTCACCAACGGAAGGGGCGTATGGCTACACCTTC
CASSPTEGAYGYTF
>TRBV28|TRBJ2-1|NA|few
TGTGCCAGCAGTTTATTCTACAATGAGCAGTTCTTC
CASSLFYNEQFF
>TRBV29-1|TRBJ1-4|NA|few
TGCAGCGTTGCCCGGACTACAACTAATGAAAAACTGTTTTTT
CSVARTTTNEKLFF
>TRBV6-4|TRBJ1-1|NA|few
TGTGCCAGCAGTGACTCGAGTATAACTGAAGCTTTCTTT
CASSDSSITEAFF
>TRBV7-8|TRBJ1-1|TRBD1|NA
TGTGCCAGCAGCTCCCGGACAGGGTCGTACACTGAAGCTTTCTTT
CASSSRTGSYTEAFF
>TRBV20-1|TRBJ1-3|NA|NA
TGCAGTGCTAGACCCCCTGGGTCTGGAAACACCATATATTTT
CSARPPGSGNTIYF
>TRBV29-1|TRBJ1-5|NA|NA
TGCAGCGTTGGCGAGGACAGCAATCAGCCCCAGCATTTT
CSVGEDSNQPQHF
>TRBV7-9|TRBJ2-1|TRBD2|NA
TGTGCCAGCAGCTCTAGCGGGAGGGCCTCCTACAATGAGCAGTTCTTC
CASSSSGRASYNEQFF
>TRBV5-1|TRBJ2-7|NA|once
TGCGCCAGCTTACAAGGAGTTTTTCCTAACGAGCAGTACTTC
CASLQGVFPNEQYF
>TRBV10-3|TRBJ1-2|TRBD1|once
TGTGCCATCAGTGAGTCGACAGGGGTCGGCTATGGCTACACCTTC
CAISESTGVGYGYTF
>TRBV7-2|TRBJ2-7|TRBD2|NA
TGTGCCAGCAGGAAGACTAGCGGGAAATTTAACGAGCAGTACTTC
CASRKTSGKFNEQYF
>TRBV21-1|TRBJ2-7|NA|NA
TGTGTCAGCAGAAGTTACAGCTACGAGCAGTACTTC
CVSRSYSYEQYF
>TRBV10-3|TRBJ2-1|NA|NA
TGTGCCATCAGTGACCCACCAATCAATGAGCAGTTCTTC
CAISDPPINEQFF
>TRBV29-1|TRBJ1-1|NA|NA
TGCAGCGTTGATCCGGGGCTGGACACTGAAGCTTTCTTT
CSVDPGLDTEAFF
>TRBV12-3/TRBV12-4|TRBJ2-2|NA|NA
TGTGCCAGCAGTTTAGTAGGTGGAGTTAACACCGGGGAGCTGTTTTTT
CASSLVGGVNTGELFF
>TRBV12-3/TRBV12-4|TRBJ2-7|NA|NA
TGTGCCAGCAGTTTAGGTTTAATTCGCTCCTACGAGCAGTACTTC
CASSLGLIRSYEQYF
>TRBV29-1|TRBJ2-1|NA|NA
TGCAGCGTTGGTCTGAGGGTTGGGGGGAATGAGCAGTTCTTC
CSVGLRVGGNEQFF
>TRBV29-1|TRBJ2-3|TRBD2|many
TGCAGCGCTGGGAAACTAGCGGGATTTGATACGCAGTATTTT
CSAGKLAGFDTQYF
>TRBV7-9|TRBJ1-1|NA|few
TGTGCCAGCAGCATCACCGGGACCTTGAACACTGAAGCTTTCTTT
CASSITGTLNTEAFF
>TRBV7-8|TRBJ2-6|NA|NA
TGTGCCAGCAGCTTAGGGGGGCCTCCTGGGGCCAACGTCCTGACTTTC
CASSLGGPPGANVLTF
>TRBV4-1|TRBJ2-1|TRBD2|few
TGCGCCAGCAGCCAAGCCCCACTAGCGGGAAACAATGAGCAGTTCTTC
CASSQAPLAGNNEQFF
>TRBV28|TRBJ1-6|NA|few
TGTGCCAGCAGTGCGCCTCTAATCTATAATTCACCCCTCCACTTT
CASSAPLIYNSPLHF
>TRBV7-2|TRBJ1-3|NA|NA
TGTGCCAGCAGCTTAGTACTCCTACTCGGATCTGGAAACACCATATATTTT
CASSLVLLLGSGNTIYF
>TRBV7-3|TRBJ2-7|NA|NA
TGTGCCAGCAGCACTATTATAAGGGGCGAGCAGTACTTC
CASSTIIRGEQYF
>TRBV10-3|TRBJ2-3|TRBD2|many
TGTGCCATCAGTGAGCCCTTCGGGACTAGCGGGAGTGGAGATACGCAGTATTTT
CAISEPFGTSGSGDTQYF
>TRBV28|TRBJ1-2|NA|NA
TGTGCCAGCAGTCCGCTTGGGTTTCCTAACTATGGCTACACCTTC
CASSPLGFPNYGYTF
>TRBV4-2|TRBJ2-3|TRBD2|NA
TGTGCCAGCAGCCAAGATGGCGGCCTAGCGGGGGACGGGGGAGATACGCAGTATTTT
CASSQDGGLAGDGGDTQYF
>TRBV12-3/TRBV12-4|TRBJ2-7|TRBD2|NA
TGTGCCAGCAGCCGACTAGCCCTCACCTACGAGCAGTACTTC
CASSRLALTYEQYF
>TRBV20-1|TRBJ2-7|NA|few
TGCAGTGCTCCTCCCGGGGAGGAACATACCTACGAGCAGTACTTC
CSAPPGEEHTYEQYF
>TRBV28|TRBJ1-1|NA|few
TGTGCCAGCAGTCAACTCCGAGGGTTAACTGAAGCTTTCTTT
CASSQLRGLTEAFF
>TRBV29-1|TRBJ2-1|NA|few
TGCAGCGTCGGCCGACCCCTAAGAGAGCAGTTCTTC
CSVGRPLREQFF
>TRBV5-1|TRBJ2-7|NA|NA
TGCGCCAGCAGCTCCCGGCAGGGGGTACCGGGACTACCATACGAGCAGTACTTC
CASSSRQGVPGLPYEQYF
>TRBV7-9|TRBJ2-3|TRBD2|NA
TGTGCCAGCAGCCCCGGAGGTAGCGGGAGGGCCTTCACAGATACGCAGTATTTT
CASSPGGSGRAFTDTQYF
>TRBV19|TRBJ1-1|NA|NA
TGTGCCAGTAGCCGAGAGGGGGGCTTATTGAACACTGAAGCTTTCTTT
CASSREGGLLNTEAFF
>TRBV28|TRBJ2-3|TRBD2|NA
TGTGCCAGCAGTTTAGACCCCGCCGGGACTAGCGGCACAGATACGCAGTATTTT
CASSLDPAGTSGTDTQYF
>TRBV4-3|TRBJ2-1|NA|few
TGCGCCAGCAGCTCCTTCGGCGGGGACTCCTACAATGAGCAGTTCTTC
CASSSFGGDSYNEQFF
>TRBV20-1|TRBJ2-1|NA|NA
TGCAGCCACAGCCCCGGGTACAATGAGCAGTTCTTC
CSHSPGYNEQFF
>TRBV5-5|TRBJ2-1|TRBD2|NA
TGTGCCAGCAGATCAAGACTAGCGGGAAAAGGGGGCAATGAGCAGTTCTTC
CASRSRLAGKGGNEQFF
>TRBV30|TRBJ2-3|NA|few
TGTGCCTGGCTACGAGGCACAGATACGCAGTATTTT
CAWLRGTDTQYF
>TRBV20-1|TRBJ2-5|TRBD2|NA
TGCAGTGCCCCTCCGAGGGGACTAAAAGAGACCCAGTACTTC
CSAPPRGLKETQYF
>TRBV28|TRBJ2-7|NA|NA
TGTGCCGGTTGCCGACCTCGGGACCCTCCCTACGAGCAGTACTTC
CAGCRPRDPPYEQYF